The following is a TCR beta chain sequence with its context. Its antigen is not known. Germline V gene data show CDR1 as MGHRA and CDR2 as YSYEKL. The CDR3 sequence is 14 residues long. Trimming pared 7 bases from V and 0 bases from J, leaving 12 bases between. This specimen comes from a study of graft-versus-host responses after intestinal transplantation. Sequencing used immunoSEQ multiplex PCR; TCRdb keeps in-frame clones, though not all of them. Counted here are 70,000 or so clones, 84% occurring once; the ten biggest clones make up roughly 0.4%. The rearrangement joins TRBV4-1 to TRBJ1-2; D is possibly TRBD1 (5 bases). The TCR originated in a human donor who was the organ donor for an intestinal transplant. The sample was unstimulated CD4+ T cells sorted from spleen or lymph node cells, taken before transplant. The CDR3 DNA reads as TGCGCCAGCACCCGGGAGACAGCTAACTATGGCTACACCTTC. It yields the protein CASTRETANYGYTF.